This TCR beta chain derives from a study of cytomegalovirus exposure and HLA in healthy donors. This PCR relied on a set of 60 Vbeta primers and 13 Jbeta primers. The protocol was immunoSEQ multiplex PCR, while the TCRdb copy is restricted to in-frame clones and leaves out a portion. Of about 160,000 clones in the sample, approximately 88% were seen once. Concerning this clone: The antigen remains undetermined.

Study-wide results and caveats: Earlier results showed most TCR beta V segments being productive about 87% or about 30% of the time. Based on reports, TCR beta sequences accurately predicted HLA-A and HLA-B alleles for most subjects. Available immune exposure information covered CMV serostatus only.

Per the germline V gene, CDR1 is SGHAT and CDR2 is FQNNGV. V shed 0 bases and J 0 bases; nucleotides not matched to a gene: 2. This CDR3 is built from 15 residues. The chain uses TRBV11-2 and TRBJ2-7; TRBD2 agrees at 7 bases. Input material: PBMCs. The source is a boy between 2 and 15 years old in good health and CMV-seronegative. DNA of the CDR3: TGTGCCAGCAGCTTAGAGCGCGGGAGCTCCTACGAGCAGTACGTC. The encoded protein is CASSLERGSSYEQYV.